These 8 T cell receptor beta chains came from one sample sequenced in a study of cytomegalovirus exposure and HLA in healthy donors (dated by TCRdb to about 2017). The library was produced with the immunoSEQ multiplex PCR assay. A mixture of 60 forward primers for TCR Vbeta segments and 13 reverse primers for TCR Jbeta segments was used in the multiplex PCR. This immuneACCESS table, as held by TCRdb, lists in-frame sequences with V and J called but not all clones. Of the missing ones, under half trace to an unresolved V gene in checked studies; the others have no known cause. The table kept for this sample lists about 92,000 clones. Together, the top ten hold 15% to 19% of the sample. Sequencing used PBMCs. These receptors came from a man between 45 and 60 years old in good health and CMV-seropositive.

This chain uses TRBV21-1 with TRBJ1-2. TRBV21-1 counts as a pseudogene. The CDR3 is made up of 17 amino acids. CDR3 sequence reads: CASSKVRREGRGPRNTF. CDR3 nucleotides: TGTGCCAGCAGCAAAGTGAGGCGCGAGGGTAGAGGGCCGAGGAACACCTTC.

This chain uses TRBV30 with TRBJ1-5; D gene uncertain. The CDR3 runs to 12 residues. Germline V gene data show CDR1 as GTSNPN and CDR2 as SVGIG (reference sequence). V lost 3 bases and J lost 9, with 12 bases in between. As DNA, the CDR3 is TGTGCCTGGAGCGCCGGGAGACGGCCCCAGCATTTT. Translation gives CAWSAGRRPQHF.

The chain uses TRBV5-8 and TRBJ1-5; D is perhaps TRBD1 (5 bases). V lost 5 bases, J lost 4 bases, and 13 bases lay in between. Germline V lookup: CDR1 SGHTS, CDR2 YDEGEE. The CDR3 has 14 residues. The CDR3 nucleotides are TGTGCCAGCAGGGGGGGTTCGATGAATCAGCCCCAGCATTTT. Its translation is CASRGGSMNQPQHF.

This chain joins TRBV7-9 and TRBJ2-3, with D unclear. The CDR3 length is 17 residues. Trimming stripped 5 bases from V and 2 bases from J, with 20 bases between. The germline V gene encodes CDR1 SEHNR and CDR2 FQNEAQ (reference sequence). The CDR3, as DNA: TGTGCCAGCAGCGAAGCCGTCTCTCGTACCCTCACAGATACGCAGTATTTT. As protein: CASSEAVSRTLTDTQYF.

The CDR3 DNA reads TGTGCCTGGAGAGGGGGCTCTGGGGCCAACGTCCTGACTTTC. Residues: CAWRGGSGANVLTF. This chain links TRBV30 with TRBJ2-6; possibly TRBD1 for D (6 bases). The V gene's germline CDR1 is GTSNPN and CDR2 SVGIG (reference sequence). Trimming pared 3 bases from V and 0 bases from J, leaving 6 bases between. This CDR3 is 14 amino acids long. Full variable domain (missing parts from reference TRBV30 and TRBJ2-6): SQTIHQWPATLVQPVGSPLSLECTVEGTSNPNLYWYRQAAGRGLQLLFYSVGIGQISSEVPQNLSASRPQDRQFILSSKKLLLSDSGFYLCAWRGGSGANVLTFGAGSRLTVL.

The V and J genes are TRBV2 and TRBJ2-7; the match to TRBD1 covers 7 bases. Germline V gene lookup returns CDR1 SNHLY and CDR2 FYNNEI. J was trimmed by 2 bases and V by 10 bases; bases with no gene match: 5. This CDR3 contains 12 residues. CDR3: CANFGQAYEQYF. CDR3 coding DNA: TGTGCCAATTTCGGACAGGCCTACGAGCAGTACTTC. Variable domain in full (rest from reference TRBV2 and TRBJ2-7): EPEVTQTPSHQVTQMGQEVILRCVPISNHLYFYWYRQILGQKVEFLVSFYNNEISEKSEIFDDQFSVERPDGSNFTLKIRSTKLEDSAMYFCANFGQAYEQYFGPGTRLTVT.

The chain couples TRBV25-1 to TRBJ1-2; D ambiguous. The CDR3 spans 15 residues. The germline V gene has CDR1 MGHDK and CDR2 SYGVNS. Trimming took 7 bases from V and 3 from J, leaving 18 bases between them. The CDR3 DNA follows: TGTGCCAGCACGCCCGCGGGGTTGGGCCACTATGGCTACACCTTC. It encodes CASTPAGLGHYGYTF.

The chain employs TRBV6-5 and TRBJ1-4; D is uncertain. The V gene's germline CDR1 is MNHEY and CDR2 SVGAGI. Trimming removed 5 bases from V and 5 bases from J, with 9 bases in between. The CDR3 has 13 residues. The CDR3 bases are TGTGCCAGCAGTCCGAGGTGGAATGAAAAACTGTTTTTT. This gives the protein CASSPRWNEKLFF.